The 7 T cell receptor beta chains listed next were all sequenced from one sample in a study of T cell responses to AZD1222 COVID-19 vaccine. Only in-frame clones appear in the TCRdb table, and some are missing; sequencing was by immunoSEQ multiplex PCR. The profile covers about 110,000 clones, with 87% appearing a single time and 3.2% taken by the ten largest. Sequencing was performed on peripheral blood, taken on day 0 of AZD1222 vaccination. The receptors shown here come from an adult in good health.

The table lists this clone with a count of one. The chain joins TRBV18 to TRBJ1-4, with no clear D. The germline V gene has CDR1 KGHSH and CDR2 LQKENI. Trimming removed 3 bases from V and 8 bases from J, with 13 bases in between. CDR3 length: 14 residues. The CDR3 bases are TGTGCCAGCTCACCCGGGAGGGCGCGGGAAAAACTGTTTTTT. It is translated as CASSPGRAREKLFF.

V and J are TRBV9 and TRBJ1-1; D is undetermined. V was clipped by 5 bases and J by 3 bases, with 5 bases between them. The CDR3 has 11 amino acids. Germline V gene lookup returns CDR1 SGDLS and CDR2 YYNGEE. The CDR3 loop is CASRAHTEAFF. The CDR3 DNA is TGTGCCAGCAGGGCTCACACTGAAGCTTTCTTT.

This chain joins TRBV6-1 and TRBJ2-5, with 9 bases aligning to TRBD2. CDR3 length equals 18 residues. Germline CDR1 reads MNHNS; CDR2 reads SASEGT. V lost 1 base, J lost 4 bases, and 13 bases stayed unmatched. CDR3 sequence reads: CASSEGWSSGVMGETQYF. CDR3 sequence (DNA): TGTGCCAGCAGTGAAGGGTGGTCTAGCGGGGTCATGGGAGAGACCCAGTACTTC.

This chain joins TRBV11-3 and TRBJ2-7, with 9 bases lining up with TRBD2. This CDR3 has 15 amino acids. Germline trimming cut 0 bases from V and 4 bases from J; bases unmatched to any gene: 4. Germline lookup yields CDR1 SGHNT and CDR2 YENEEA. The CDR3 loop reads CASSLDSSGAYEQYF. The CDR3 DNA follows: TGTGCCAGCAGCTTAGATTCTAGCGGGGCATACGAGCAGTACTTC.

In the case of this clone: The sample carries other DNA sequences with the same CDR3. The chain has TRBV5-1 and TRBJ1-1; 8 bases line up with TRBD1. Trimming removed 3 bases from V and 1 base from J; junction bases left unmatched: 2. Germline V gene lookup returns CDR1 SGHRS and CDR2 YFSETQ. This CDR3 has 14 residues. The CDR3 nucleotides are TGCGCCAGCAGCTCGGGACAGGAGAACACTGAAGCTTTCTTT. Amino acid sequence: CASSSGQENTEAFF.

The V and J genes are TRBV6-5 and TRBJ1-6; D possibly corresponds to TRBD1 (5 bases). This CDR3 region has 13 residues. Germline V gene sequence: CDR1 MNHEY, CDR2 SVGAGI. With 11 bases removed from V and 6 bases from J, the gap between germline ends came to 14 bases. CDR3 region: CAARAGRNSPLHF. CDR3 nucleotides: TGTGCCGCCAGGGCAGGGCGTAATTCACCCCTCCACTTT.

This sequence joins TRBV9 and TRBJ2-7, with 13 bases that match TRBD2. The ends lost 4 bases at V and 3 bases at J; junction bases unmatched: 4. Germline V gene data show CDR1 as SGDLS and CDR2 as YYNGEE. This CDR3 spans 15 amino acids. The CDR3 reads CASSFGTSGIYEQYF. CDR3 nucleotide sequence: TGTGCCAGCAGCTTCGGGACTAGCGGGATCTACGAGCAGTACTTC.